Given below is one TCR beta chain in context. Its antigen is not identified. This specimen comes from a study of early T cells in non-severe SARS-CoV-2 infection. On the study more broadly: The authors sequenced bulk RNA from unsorted whole blood, leaving chains unpaired.

The CDR3 is made up of 12 amino acids. V was pared by 6 bases and J by 5 bases, with 11 bases between. CDR1 is MNHNY, CDR2 SVGAGI, per germline (reference sequence). Unique molecular identifiers were attached to individual cDNA molecules. One entry per CDR3 protein results from TCRdb running MiXCR on the 5' RACE reads. Of some 96,000 distinct CDR3 sequences in the sample, less than 15% are singletons; the top ten hold under 2.5%. Study observations and caveats: Matching with VDJdb favored anti-spike CD8 responses (missing private and CD4 specificities).

The sample was whole blood. The sequence was obtained from an adult who was a healthcare worker with PCR-confirmed SARS-CoV-2 infection or an uninfected control (not recorded which). The rearrangement joins TRBV6-6 to TRBJ2-7; D gene unclear. The CDR3 DNA follows: TGTGCCAGCAGCCCGGCAAGGGACGAGCAGTACTTC. As protein: CASSPARDEQYF.